The sequence of this T cell receptor beta chain was determined in a study of PD-L1 blockade in urothelial cancer. Study background: The analyses of blood took place 3 weeks (second dose) and 6 weeks after treatment start. A median blood sample held about 140,000 T cells and about 78,000 unique TCRs.

Clones were read by immunoSEQ multiplex PCR, and TCRdb kept only the in-frame ones, dropping some. The repertoire has tens of thousands of clones, more than 75% of them found once; the top ten carry about 15%. Germline V gene lookup returns CDR1 SGDLS and CDR2 YYNGEE. There are 14 residues in the CDR3. The V segment lost 0 bases and the J segment 7 bases; nucleotides outside the gene matches: 3. This sample's time point: pretreatment peripheral blood. Urothelial carcinoma in patients was locally advanced or metastatic. Here the sequenced sample was PBMCs, taken around atezolizumab (anti-PD-L1) treatment. The rearrangement joins TRBV9 to TRBJ1-3, with 8 nucleotides matching TRBD1. The clonotype comes from a man between 60 and 70 years old with urothelial cancer. CDR3 DNA sequence: TGTGCCAGCAGCGTAGAGCAGGGGGCTAACACCATATATTTT. Protein: CASSVEQGANTIYF.